This T cell receptor beta chain was sequenced for a study of STAT5B mutations in CD4+ large granular lymphocyte leukemia. Study conclusions and caveats: About 26% of private leukemic clonotypes occurred rarely in other patients' non-leukemic repertoires.

Trimming removed 2 bases from V and 5 bases from J, with 17 bases in between. The germline gives CDR1 SGHRS, CDR2 YFSETQ. CDR3 length: 15 amino acids. Assay used: immunoSEQ multiplex PCR; TCRdb lists only in-frame clones, some missing. Of 30,000 to 35,000 clones listed, about 70% were seen once; the top ten hold roughly 2%. In regard to this clone: What it binds is unknown.

The sample was CD4+ T cells from blood buffy coats. V usage is TRBV5-1 and J usage is TRBJ2-7; D remains ambiguous. The TCR sequence derives from a human donor in good health. The CDR3 DNA is TGCGCCAGCAGCTTCTTCCCAGAAGGGTATAACGAGCAGTACTTC. This sequence encodes CASSFFPEGYNEQYF.